These 8 T cell receptor beta chains originate from one sample sequenced in a study of CD8 T cells in ankylosing spondylitis. Using its own MiXCR run on the 5' RACE reads, TCRdb lists one record per CDR3 protein. The sample lists about 150,000 distinct CDR3 sequences, 30% to 35% occurring once. Sample: synovial fluid, either unsorted or a sorted T cell fraction (not recorded which). Receptors were obtained from a male donor with ankylosing spondylitis.

This clonotype appeared a few times. The chain recombines TRBV12-3 or TRBV12-4 with TRBJ2-1; the D is unclear. V lost 6 bases and J 1 base, leaving 13 bases between the germline ends. This CDR3 has 15 amino acids. The CDR3 loop is CASSMYDGSYNEQFF. DNA of the CDR3: TGTGCCAGCAGCATGTATGACGGGTCCTACAATGAGCAGTTCTTC.

This clonotype appeared once. The rearrangement uses TRBV2 and TRBJ2-5, with D hard to call. The CDR3 length is 13 residues. CDR1 is SNHLY and CDR2 is FYNNEI in the germline V gene. Trimming pared 0 bases from V and 4 bases from J, leaving 6 bases between. The chain's CDR3 is CASSEAGPETQYF. CDR3 coding DNA: TGTGCCAGCAGTGAAGCAGGGCCAGAGACCCAGTACTTC. Complete variable domain (other parts from reference TRBV2 and TRBJ2-5): EPEVTQTPSHQVTQMGQEVILRCVPISNHLYFYWYRQILGQKVEFLVSFYNNEISEKSEIFDDQFSVERPDGSNFTLKIRSTKLEDSAMYFCASSEAGPETQYFGPGTRLLVL.

This chain uses TRBV5-1 with TRBJ2-1, with TRBD2 matching over 11 bases. This CDR3 has 16 residues. V lost 3 bases, J lost 2 bases, and 4 bases stayed unmatched. The V gene's germline CDR1 is SGHRS and CDR2 YFSETQ. The CDR3 sequence: CASSSQLAGAYNEQFF. In nucleotides, the CDR3 is TGCGCCAGCAGCTCGCAACTAGCGGGGGCCTACAATGAGCAGTTCTTC.

This chain links TRBV24-1 with TRBJ1-2; D not resolved. Trimming took off 9 bases at V and 8 bases at J, with 3 bases between the two ends. The CDR3 consists of 8 residues. From germline, CDR1 is KGHDR and CDR2 SFDVKD. In DNA form, the CDR3 reads TGTGCCACCCCCGGCTACACCTTC. It translates to CATPGYTF.

V and J are TRBV20-1 and TRBJ2-3; D may be TRBD1 or TRBD2 (5 bases each). CDR3 length: 11 amino acids. Between the trimmed V and J ends, which lost 6 bases and 5 bases, there was a span of 9 bases. Germline V gene data show CDR1 as DFQATT and CDR2 as SNEGSKA (reference sequence). The CDR3 region has the DNA TGCAGTGCGGGGGTGGGAGATACGCAGTATTTT. Translating it yields CSAGVGDTQYF.

This chain links TRBV5-1 with TRBJ2-5, with 7 bases matching TRBD1. The V gene's germline CDR1 is SGHRS and CDR2 YFSETQ. J lost 2 bases, V lost 5 bases, and 6 bases had no gene match. The CDR3 is made up of 14 amino acids. CDR3 nucleotide sequence: TGCGCCAGCAGTCCACAGGGGTGGCAAGAGACCCAGTACTTC. Amino acid sequence: CASSPQGWQETQYF.

The V and J genes are TRBV6-1 and TRBJ2-2, with TRBD2 identical over 7 bases. The CDR3 totals 15 residues. Trimming at V came to 6 bases and at J to 5 bases, leaving 9 bases not matched to a gene. CDR1 and CDR2 from the germline V gene are MNHNS and SASEGT. The CDR3 DNA reads as TGTGCCAGCAGGGCCCCCGGGAGGTTGACCGGGGAGCTGTTTTTT. It codes for CASRAPGRLTGELFF.

CDR3 DNA sequence: TGTGCCAGCAGGCCGAGTCGCCCAGGACAGGTATTGAATGAGCAGTTCTTC. Translation: CASRPSRPGQVLNEQFF. This chain connects TRBV12-3 or TRBV12-4 to TRBJ2-1; 7 nucleotides match TRBD1. After removal of 6 bases from V and 7 bases from J, the junction contained 18 bases not matched to a gene. The CDR3 is 17 residues long.